This T cell receptor (beta chain) originates from a study of T cell clonotyping in hematopoietic cell transplantation. This CDR3 comprises 14 residues. V lost 5 bases, J lost 8 bases, and 8 bases stayed unmatched. In germline, CDR1 is SEHNR, CDR2 FQNEAQ (reference sequence). TCRdb keeps only in-frame clones here, not all; method: immunoSEQ multiplex PCR. The sample yields nearly 70,000 clones, 94% seen once. This rearrangement joins TRBV7-9 to TRBJ1-4; 7 positions agree with TRBD1. The origin of this receptor is a man aged 50-59 years in good health. Some clones in this sample may be carry-over from other donors' samples. Sequenced: peripheral blood mononuclear cells. The chain's CDR3 is CASSLPGGREKLFF. For the CDR3, the DNA is TGTGCCAGCAGCCTCCCAGGGGGTCGGGAAAAACTGTTTTTT. The entire variable domain, with the rest obtained from reference TRBV7-9 and TRBJ1-4, is as follows: DTGVSQNPRHKITKRGQNVTFRCDPISEHNRLYWYRQTLGQGPEFLTYFQNEAQLEKSRLLSDRFSAERPKGSFSTLEIQRTEQGDSAMYLCASSLPGGREKLFFGSGTQLSVL.